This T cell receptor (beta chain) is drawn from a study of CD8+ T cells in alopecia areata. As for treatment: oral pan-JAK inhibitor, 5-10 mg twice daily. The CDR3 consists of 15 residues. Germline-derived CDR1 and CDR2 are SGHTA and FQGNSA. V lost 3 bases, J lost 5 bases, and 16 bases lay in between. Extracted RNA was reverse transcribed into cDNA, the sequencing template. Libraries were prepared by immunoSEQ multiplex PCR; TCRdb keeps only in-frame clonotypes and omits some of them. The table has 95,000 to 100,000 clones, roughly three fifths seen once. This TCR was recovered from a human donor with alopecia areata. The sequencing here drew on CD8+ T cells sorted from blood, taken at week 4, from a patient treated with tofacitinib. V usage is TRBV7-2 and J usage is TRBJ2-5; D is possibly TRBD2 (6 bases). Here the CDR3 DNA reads TGTGCCAGCAGCTTTTTGACGCGGGGTACGGAGACCCAGTACTTC. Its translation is CASSFLTRGTETQYF.